The 21 T cell receptor beta chains presented below share a single source sample, sequenced in a study of blood T cells in healthy people across ages. It was with a sample-barcoded 5' primer and a J-beta primer mix that a second PCR of roughly 7 to 12 cycles was run. TCRdb recomputed calls from the 5' RACE reads with MiXCR, one row per CDR3 protein. Of around 1,800,000 distinct CDR3 sequences in the sample, approximately 40% are singletons; the top ten hold more than 20%. Sample: blood. These receptors all come from a human donor in good health.

This clonotype was observed a handful of times. This chain uses TRBV7-9 with TRBJ1-2; 8 nucleotides agree with TRBD1. Germline assignment: CDR1 SEHNR and CDR2 FQNEAQ (reference sequence). The CDR3 length is 16 residues. V lost 5 bases, J lost 4 bases, and 12 bases stayed unmatched. CDR3 coding DNA: TGTGCCAGCAGCCTCCCGGGACAGGCGGTAGTCTATGGCTACACCTTC. This sequence encodes CASSLPGQAVVYGYTF.

Concerning this clonotype itself: At one end, the junction sequence differs from germline, possibly due to a read error. The chain carries TRBV28 and TRBJ1-5, with 10 positions matching TRBD1. Germline V lookup: CDR1 MDHEN, CDR2 SYDVKM. CDR3 length: 16 amino acids. This CDR3 is CACSLAGTGDVQPQHF. CDR3 nucleotide sequence: TGTGCCTGCAGTTTAGCCGGGACAGGGGACGTTCAGCCCCAGCATTTT.

Comments on this clonotype: With a much larger clone just one base away, this may be a read error. The chain recombines TRBV7-9 with TRBJ2-5; D unclear. The length of the CDR3 is 16 residues. Germline CDR1 reads SEHNR; CDR2 reads FQNEAQ (reference sequence). The V gene lost 3 bases and the J gene lost 2 bases, with 16 bases spanning the gap. The CDR3 nucleotides read TGTGCCAGCAGCTTGGGCGACGGCCACGGACAAGAGACCCAGTACTTC. It yields the protein CASSLGDGHGQETQYF. Filled out from reference TRBV7-9 and TRBJ2-5, the complete variable domain reads DTGVSQNPRHKITKRGQNVTFRCDPISEHNRLYWYRQTLGQGPEFLTYFQNEAQLEKSRLLSDRFSAERPKGSFSTLEIQRTEQGDSAMYLCASSLGDGHGQETQYFGPGTRLLVL.

A few counts support this clonotype. The rearrangement links TRBV10-3 to TRBJ2-1; 12 bases are shared with TRBD2. The CDR3 consists of 15 residues. The germline CDR1 and CDR2 sequences are ENHRY and SYGVKD. The V segment lost 2 bases and the J segment 4 bases; nucleotides outside the gene matches: 0. CDR3 DNA: TGTGCCATCAGTGAGACTAGCGGGGGGTACAATGAGCAGTTCTTC. Residues: CAISETSGGYNEQFF.

This clonotype was observed at least ten times. The CDR3 nucleotides read TGTGCCAGCAGCGGGGGGCCCTACAATGAGCAGTTCTTC. Amino acid sequence: CASSGGPYNEQFF. V usage is TRBV2 and J usage is TRBJ2-1; a possible D gene is TRBD2 (7 bases). Per the germline V gene, CDR1 is SNHLY and CDR2 is FYNNEI. CDR3 length: 13 amino acids. Trimming left V 6 bases short and J 2 bases short, with 8 bases between. Full variable domain (rest looked up from reference TRBV2 and TRBJ2-1): EPEVTQTPSHQVTQMGQEVILRCVPISNHLYFYWYRQILGQKVEFLVSFYNNEISEKSEIFDDQFSVERPDGSNFTLKIRSTKLEDSAMYFCASSGGPYNEQFFGPGTRLTVL.

This clonotype was seen a handful of times. This chain connects TRBV3-1 to TRBJ1-2; D not resolved. The CDR3 loop spans 14 amino acids. The V and J ends lost 3 bases and 5 bases respectively, with 13 bases between them. Germline CDR1 is LGHDT and CDR2 is YNNKEL (reference sequence). For the CDR3, the DNA is TGTGCCAGCAGCCAGGCTATCGGACTTTATGGCTACACCTTC. Its translation: CASSQAIGLYGYTF. Combining the CDR3 with reference TRBV3-1 and TRBJ1-2 gives the whole variable domain DTAVSQTPKYLVTQMGNDKSIKCEQNLGHDTMYWYKQDSKKFLKIMFSYNNKELIINETVPNRFSPKSPDKAHLNLHINSLELGDSAVYFCASSQAIGLYGYTFGSGTRLTVV.

This clonotype has only one observation. CDR3 nucleotide sequence: TGTGCCAGCAGCACCGGGACAGGGATTACTGAAGCTTTCTTT. Translated, it gives CASSTGTGITEAFF. The J gene is TRBJ1-1, the V gene TRBV7-3; 9 nucleotides match TRBD1. V lost 5 bases and J lost 5; bases outside the gene matches: 6. This CDR3 comprises 14 residues. Germline assignment: CDR1 SGHTA and CDR2 FQGTGA.

As regards this clonotype: One end of the junction is discordant with germline, which a read error may explain. This sequence joins TRBV7-9 and TRBJ2-4, with D tentatively TRBD2 (5 bases). The better agreement between TRBJ2-7 and the DNA end casts doubt on the J call. Germline CDR1 SEHNR, CDR2 FQNEAQ (reference sequence). The CDR3 consists of 13 residues. CDR3 sequence (DNA): TGTACCAGCTATTCGGTGACGGGGTACGAGCAGTACTTC. Amino acids: CTSYSVTGYEQYF.

This clonotype was seen a few times. This rearrangement joins TRBV4-3 to TRBJ2-1, with 12 positions matching TRBD2. V shed 3 bases and J 4 bases; nucleotides not matched to a gene: 4. Germline CDR1 is LGHNA and CDR2 is YSLEER. CDR3 length equals 16 residues. The CDR3: CASSQALAGGYNEQFF. The CDR3 coding sequence is TGCGCCAGCAGCCAGGCACTAGCGGGGGGATACAATGAGCAGTTCTTC.

This clonotype was seen a few times. The chain uses TRBV11-1 and TRBJ2-3, with a tentative D call TRBD2 (5 bases). V gave up 5 bases and J gave up 2 bases, with 11 bases separating them. This CDR3 has 14 residues. Germline lookup yields CDR1 SGHAT and CDR2 FQDESV (reference sequence). The CDR3 spells CASSRGINTDTQYF. The CDR3 nucleotides are TGTGCCAGCAGCCGGGGAATAAACACAGATACGCAGTATTTT.

This clonotype was counted ten times or more. This rearrangement joins TRBV5-1 to TRBJ2-7; TRBD2 matches at 7 bases. The germline CDR1 and CDR2 sequences are SGHRS and YFSETQ. This CDR3 is 14 amino acids long. V trimming: 4 bases; J trimming: 0 bases; junction bases outside the gene matches: 4. For the CDR3, the DNA is TGCGCCAGCAGCCAGCGGGGATTCTCCTACGAGCAGTACTTC. Translation gives CASSQRGFSYEQYF.

This clonotype was detected a few times. V and J are TRBV6-2 or TRBV6-3 and TRBJ2-5, with D possibly TRBD1 on 6 matching bases. Trimming pared 4 bases from V and 5 bases from J, leaving 17 bases between. Germline CDR1 is MNHEY and CDR2 is SVGEGT. The CDR3 runs 15 residues. Written as DNA, the CDR3 is TGTGCCAGCAGTTCCACCGGGACAAAGTTGGAGACCCAGTACTTC. Translation: CASSSTGTKLETQYF.

Many counts were recorded for this clonotype. V usage is TRBV5-1 and J usage is TRBJ2-7, with 9 bases matching TRBD1. Germline V gene lookup returns CDR1 SGHRS and CDR2 YFSETQ. V shed 2 bases, J shed 6 bases, and the junction held 15 bases outside the gene matches. CDR3 length equals 17 residues. CDR3 amino acids: CASSFQPPGTGQLEQYF. Here the CDR3 DNA reads TGCGCCAGCAGCTTTCAACCTCCCGGGACAGGGCAACTCGAGCAGTACTTC.

The chain couples TRBV29-1 to TRBJ1-2; D unresolved. The ends were cut back, 0 bases at V and 8 bases at J, with 10 bases in the middle. CDR1 and CDR2 (germline): SQVTM, ANQGSEA. The CDR3 sequence is 12 residues long. The CDR3 DNA reads as TGCAGCGTTGAAGAGAGCGTCGAGGGCTACACCTTC. Translation gives CSVEESVEGYTF.

The rearrangement links TRBV6-2 or TRBV6-3 to TRBJ2-7; TRBD1 aligns across 8 bases. The V gene's germline CDR1 is MNHEY and CDR2 SVGEGT. The ends lost 7 bases at V and 4 bases at J; junction bases unmatched: 9. This CDR3 is 14 amino acids long. The DNA of the CDR3 is TGTGCCAGCATTCCAGGACAGGGTTATTACGAGCAGTACTTC. Protein product: CASIPGQGYYEQYF.

The V and J genes are TRBV20-1 and TRBJ2-4; TRBD2 matches 8 bases. V shed 5 bases and J 6 bases; nucleotides not matched to a gene: 6. Germline-derived CDR1 and CDR2 are DFQATT and SNEGSKA (reference sequence). This CDR3 is 13 amino acids long. CDR3 loop: CSAVRLAGNIQYF. The CDR3 DNA reads as TGCAGTGCTGTGCGGCTAGCGGGAAACATTCAGTACTTC.

The sample holds a few counts of this clonotype. The chain uses TRBV6-2 or TRBV6-3 and TRBJ2-1; no definite D call. The germline V and J ends were trimmed by 2 bases and 12 bases, with 14 bases remaining between them. From germline, CDR1 is MNHEY and CDR2 SVGEGT. CDR3 length: 13 residues. CDR3 nucleotide sequence: TGTGCCAGCAGTTACGGTCGTCGCCTCGGGCAGTTCTTC. Translated: CASSYGRRLGQFF.

The CDR3 sequence: CSVETGETYNEQFF. CDR3 DNA sequence: TGCAGCGTTGAAACGGGAGAGACGTACAATGAGCAGTTCTTC. The V and J genes are TRBV29-1 and TRBJ2-1; perhaps TRBD2 as D (6 bases). CDR3 size: 14 residues. Germline CDR1 reads SQVTM; CDR2 reads ANQGSEA. Trimming removed 2 bases from V and 4 bases from J, with 12 bases in between.

This clonotype was detected many times. Its ends do not fully match the called genes, so a read error is possible. V is TRBV7-8 and J is TRBJ1-5; D is perhaps TRBD1 (5 bases). Germline V gives CDR1 SGHVS, CDR2 FQNEAQ. This CDR3 region has 14 residues. CDR3 nucleotide sequence: TGCGCCAGCAGCTTGGAGGGGACGTATCAGCCCCAGCATTTT. Residues: CASSLEGTYQPQHF. Complete variable domain (other parts from reference TRBV7-8 and TRBJ1-5): GAGVSQSPRYKVAKRGQDVALRCDPISGHVSLFWYQQALGQGPEFLTYFQNEAQLDKSGLPSDRFFAERPEGSVSTLKIQRTQQEDSAVYLCASSLEGTYQPQHFGDGTRLSIL.

The table lists this clonotype with a few counts. One end of the junction fails to match germline, which may point to a read error. The V and J genes are TRBV15 and TRBJ2-2, with D hard to call. This CDR3 is 15 amino acids long. The germline V gene has CDR1 LNHNV and CDR2 YYDKDF (reference sequence). The DNA for the CDR3 is TGTGCCACCAGCGCCCGGGTCTCGGGCACCGGCGAGCTGTTTTTT. Protein: CATSARVSGTGELFF.

This clonotype was detected only a few times. CDR3 residues: CASSAGPGPDTQYF. The CDR3 coding sequence is TGTGCCAGCAGCGCAGGACCAGGGCCAGATACGCAGTATTTT. The V call is TRBV9, the J call TRBJ2-3; a possible D gene is TRBD1 (5 bases). CDR1 is SGDLS and CDR2 is YYNGEE in the germline V gene. V was pared by 3 bases and J by 4 bases, with 12 bases between. This CDR3 has 14 amino acids.